Following are 27 T cell receptor beta chains from one sample sequenced in a study of blood T cell repertoires in COVID-19. TCRdb's table, derived via immunoSEQ multiplex PCR, lists solely in-frame clones and lacks some. The sample consists of around 130,000 clones, approximately 71% of them appearing once. The sample was peripheral blood. Receptors originate from a human donor in a cohort sampled during active COVID-19.

This clone came up a few times. The rearrangement joins TRBV7-9 to TRBJ2-7; 7 bases match TRBD1. V shed 3 bases, J shed 2 bases, and the junction held 4 bases outside the gene matches. The CDR3 extends over 14 amino acids. Germline CDR1 is SEHNR and CDR2 is FQNEAQ (reference sequence). Here the CDR3 DNA reads TGTGCCAGCAGCTTGACAGGGAGACCCTACGAGCAGTACTTC. Translated: CASSLTGRPYEQYF.

The V gene is TRBV29-1, the J gene TRBJ2-5, with D possibly TRBD1 on 7 matching bases. CDR3 length: 13 residues. Per the germline V gene, CDR1 is SQVTM and CDR2 is ANQGSEA. Trimming removed 7 bases at V and 0 bases at J, with 12 bases between. The DNA of the CDR3 is TGCAGCGCTGGAGGGGGCGACCAAGAGACCCAGTACTTC. Its translation: CSAGGGDQETQYF.

This chain uses TRBV3-1 (or the pseudogene TRBV3-2) with TRBJ1-2, with D maybe TRBD1 (5 bases). In germline, CDR1 is LGHDT, CDR2 YNNKEL (reference sequence). V was shortened by 1 base and J by 6 bases, with 18 bases between the two germline ends. CDR3 length: 16 amino acids. The CDR3 sequence: CASSQASKLLGDGYTF. The CDR3 coding sequence is TGTGCCAGCAGCCAAGCCTCGAAACTCCTAGGGGATGGCTACACCTTC.

This chain connects TRBV6-5 to TRBJ2-3; D is undetermined. The CDR3 runs 14 residues. CDR1 is MNHEY and CDR2 is SVGAGI in the germline V gene. V was trimmed by 2 bases and J by 2 bases, leaving 8 bases between them. This chain's CDR3 is CASSYERFTDTQYF. In DNA, the CDR3 is TGTGCCAGCAGTTACGAGCGATTCACAGATACGCAGTATTTT.

The V call is TRBV7-9, the J call TRBJ1-1; D unresolved. V lost 4 bases and J 4 bases, leaving 7 bases between the germline ends. CDR1 and CDR2 from the germline V gene are SEHNR and FQNEAQ (reference sequence). The CDR3 runs to 12 residues. This chain's CDR3 is CASSWESTEAFF. In DNA form, the CDR3 reads TGTGCCAGCAGCTGGGAGAGCACTGAAGCTTTCTTT.

The chain has TRBV13 and TRBJ1-1; possibly TRBD1 for D (5 bases). This CDR3 spans 13 amino acids. The germline CDR1 and CDR2 sequences are PRHDT and FYEKMQ (reference sequence). Trimming pared 6 bases from V and 1 base from J, leaving 9 bases between. This CDR3 reads CASSSGQNTEAFF. The CDR3 DNA is TGTGCCAGCAGTTCCGGACAGAACACTGAAGCTTTCTTT.

DNA of the CDR3: TGTGCCAGCTCACTGACACTGAACACTGAAGCTTTCTTT. This codes for CASSLTLNTEAFF. This rearrangement joins TRBV18 to TRBJ1-1; the D is unclear. From germline, CDR1 is KGHSH and CDR2 LQKENI. The CDR3 contains 13 residues. V lost 4 bases and J 0 bases, leaving 6 bases between the germline ends.

This clone was detected once. The chain is built from TRBV15 and TRBJ1-1; TRBD1 might be the D (5 bases). Germline V lookup: CDR1 LNHNV, CDR2 YYDKDF (reference sequence). Trimming cost V 5 bases and J 1 base, with 20 bases left between them. The CDR3 is 17 amino acids. The CDR3: CATSPWEGKVENTEAFF. The CDR3 DNA reads TGTGCCACCAGCCCGTGGGAGGGGAAGGTTGAGAACACTGAAGCTTTCTTT. Combining the CDR3 with reference TRBV15 and TRBJ1-1 gives the whole variable domain DAMVIQNPRYQVTQFGKPVTLSCSQTLNHNVMYWYQQKSSQAPKLLFHYYDKDFNNEADTPDNFQSRRPNTSFCFLDIRSPGLGDTAMYLCATSPWEGKVENTEAFFGQGTRLTVV.

The chain has TRBV24-1 and TRBJ2-1; D uncertain. The V and J ends lost 2 bases and 10 bases respectively, with 5 bases between them. The CDR3 runs 11 residues. Per germline, CDR1 KGHDR and CDR2 SFDVKD. The CDR3 DNA sequence: TGTGCCACCAGTGATTCCTCGGAGCAGTTCTTC. Translation gives CATSDSSEQFF.

The J gene is TRBJ2-1, the V gene TRBV2; 8 nucleotides match TRBD1. The CDR3 is 15 amino acids. The germline V gene encodes CDR1 SNHLY and CDR2 FYNNEI. The V and J ends lost 7 bases and 6 bases, in that order; junction bases with no gene match: 11. The CDR3 here is CASKLATGVSNEQFF. DNA of the CDR3: TGTGCCAGCAAACTCGCGACAGGGGTCTCCAATGAGCAGTTCTTC.

V usage is TRBV9 and J usage is TRBJ1-1; no firm D call. The CDR3 spans 14 residues. V lost 0 bases and J 1 base, leaving 7 bases between the germline ends. Germline CDR1 reads SGDLS; CDR2 reads YYNGEE. CDR3 residues: CASSVATANTEAFF. The CDR3 nucleotides read TGTGCCAGCAGCGTAGCTACAGCGAACACTGAAGCTTTCTTT.

This clone was counted between two and nine times. This sample includes further DNA sequences coding for the same CDR3. This rearrangement joins TRBV3-1 (or the pseudogene TRBV3-2) to TRBJ2-2; TRBD2 agrees at 9 bases. The CDR3 length is 15 residues. Germline CDR1 reads LGHDT; CDR2 reads YNNKEL (reference sequence). After removal of 1 base from V and 6 bases from J, the junction contained 3 bases not matched to a gene. In DNA, the CDR3 is TGTGCCAGCAGCCAAGGGGGACTAGCTTCCGGGGAGCTGTTTTTT. It encodes CASSQGGLASGELFF.

The rearrangement joins TRBV4-1 to TRBJ2-7; 8 positions agree with TRBD2. After removal of 0 bases from V and 0 bases from J, the junction contained 7 bases not matched to a gene. The germline CDR1 and CDR2 sequences are MGHRA and YSYEKL. This CDR3 is 17 amino acids long. As DNA, the CDR3 is TGCGCCAGCAGCCAAGATCTGGGGCGGGGGGCCTCCTACGAGCAGTACTTC. It encodes CASSQDLGRGASYEQYF.

The chain has TRBV10-3 and TRBJ1-1; 8 bases align to TRBD1. The germline V gene encodes CDR1 ENHRY and CDR2 SYGVKD. J gave up 2 bases and V 7 bases, and 6 bases lay outside the gene matches. This CDR3 is 14 amino acids long. Here the CDR3 reads CAINPGQGNTEAFF. DNA for the CDR3: TGTGCCATCAACCCAGGACAGGGAAACACTGAAGCTTTCTTT.

This chain connects TRBV6-5 to TRBJ1-1; weak D call: TRBD1 (6 bases). Trimming pared 6 bases from V and 3 bases from J, leaving 17 bases between. Germline assignment: CDR1 MNHEY and CDR2 SVGAGI. The CDR3 spans 15 residues. DNA for the CDR3: TGTGCCAGCAGGGTGTCATCAGGGGAAGACACTGAAGCTTTCTTT. It codes for CASRVSSGEDTEAFF.

V usage is TRBV5-8 and J usage is TRBJ1-1; D is uncertain. Germline values: CDR1 SGHTS, CDR2 YDEGEE. V shed 0 bases and J shed 2 bases, with 8 bases lying between them. The length of the CDR3 is 14 residues. CDR3 sequence reads: CASSLGRYNTEAFF. The DNA for the CDR3 is TGTGCCAGCAGCTTGGGGAGATATAACACTGAAGCTTTCTTT.

V and J are TRBV5-1 and TRBJ1-2, with 9 bases fitting TRBD1. Trimming removed 3 bases from V and 6 bases from J; junction bases left unmatched: 15. Germline V CDR1 and CDR2: SGHRS, YFSETQ. The CDR3 is 17 residues long. The CDR3 reads CASSYTPGTGLIDGYTF. The CDR3 nucleotides read TGCGCCAGCAGCTATACTCCAGGGACAGGGCTGATCGATGGCTACACCTTC. Full variable domain (outside the CDR3, taken from reference TRBV5-1 and TRBJ1-2): KAGVTQTPRYLIKTRGQQVTLSCSPISGHRSVSWYQQTPGQGLQFLFEYFSETQRNKGNFPGRFSGRQFSNSRSEMNVSTLELGDSALYLCASSYTPGTGLIDGYTFGSGTRLTVV.

This clone was recorded a few times. The chain is built from TRBV5-4 and TRBJ1-2, with 7 bases aligning to TRBD1. CDR3 length: 13 amino acids. Germline V gene data show CDR1 as SGHNT and CDR2 as YYREEE (reference sequence). After removal of 4 bases from V and 2 bases from J, the junction contained 2 bases not matched to a gene. In DNA, the CDR3 is TGTGCCAGCAGCGCGGGACAGAACTATGGCTACACCTTC. Protein sequence: CASSAGQNYGYTF. Variable domain in full (rest from reference TRBV5-4 and TRBJ1-2): ETGVTQSPTHLIKTRGQQVTLRCSSQSGHNTVSWYQQALGQGPQFIFQYYREEENGRGNFPPRFSGLQFPNYSSELNVNALELDDSALYLCASSAGQNYGYTFGSGTRLTVV.

The rearrangement uses TRBV7-8 and TRBJ1-5, with D unresolved. V was cut by 4 bases and J by 0 bases, with 22 bases left in between. Germline-derived CDR1 and CDR2 are SGHVS and FQNEAQ. The CDR3 sequence is 19 residues long. The DNA of the CDR3 is TGTGCCAGCAGCTCCGCCCATGCGGGCACCCAATATAGCAATCAGCCCCAGCATTTT. Translating it yields CASSSAHAGTQYSNQPQHF.

CDR3 residues: CASSPTSPTEYTQYF. CDR3 nucleotide sequence: TGTGCCAGCTCACCAACGAGCCCAACCGAGTATACGCAGTATTTT. The rearrangement joins TRBV18 to TRBJ2-3; D gene uncertain. The CDR3 is 15 amino acids. Trimming shortened V by 2 bases and J by 7 bases, and 16 bases separated the two germline ends. CDR1 is KGHSH and CDR2 is LQKENI in the germline V gene.

This chain joins TRBV10-2 and TRBJ1-2; tentatively, D is TRBD1 (5 bases). The CDR3 consists of 17 residues. Germline CDR1 and CDR2: WSHSY and SAAADI. Trimming pared 4 bases from V and 0 bases from J, leaving 18 bases between. The CDR3 coding sequence is TGCGCCAGCAGTGGGAATGTAGGGGTGAGAGCTAACTATGGCTACACCTTC. Translated, it gives CASSGNVGVRANYGYTF.

The DNA for the CDR3 is TGTGCCAGCAGCATCCGACGCGGGGAACAGTACTTC. It yields the protein CASSIRRGEQYF. The chain links TRBV7-2 to TRBJ2-7, with D perhaps TRBD2 (6 bases). The CDR3 extends over 12 amino acids. Germline CDR1 SGHTA, CDR2 FQGNSA. With 5 bases removed from V and 10 bases from J, the gap between germline ends came to 15 bases. Combining the CDR3 with reference TRBV7-2 and TRBJ2-7 gives the whole variable domain GAGVSQSPSNKVTEKGKDVELRCDPISGHTALYWYRQSLGQGLEFLIYFQGNSAPDKSGLPSDRFSAERTGGSVSTLTIQRTQQEDSAVYLCASSIRRGEQYFGPGTRLTVT.

This clone was seen only a few times. This chain uses TRBV13 with TRBJ1-1, with 8 bases aligning to TRBD1. V lost 5 bases to trimming and J lost 7 bases; unmatched junction nucleotides: 12. Germline CDR1 reads PRHDT; CDR2 reads FYEKMQ (reference sequence). The CDR3 covers 15 residues. The CDR3 region has the DNA TGTGCCAGCAGCCCCACCGGGACAGGCTTCGGTGAAGCTTTCTTT. It codes for CASSPTGTGFGEAFF.

CDR3 sequence (DNA): TGTGCCATTGGCACACACCTCTATGGCTACACCTTC. Protein: CAIGTHLYGYTF. The chain combines TRBV2 with TRBJ1-2; D remains ambiguous. This CDR3 region has 12 residues. Trimming removed 10 bases at V and 4 bases at J, with 13 bases between. Germline V gene lookup returns CDR1 SNHLY and CDR2 FYNNEI. Full variable domain (outside the CDR3, taken from reference TRBV2 and TRBJ1-2): EPEVTQTPSHQVTQMGQEVILRCVPISNHLYFYWYRQILGQKVEFLVSFYNNEISEKSEIFDDQFSVERPDGSNFTLKIRSTKLEDSAMYFCAIGTHLYGYTFGSGTRLTVV.

This rearrangement joins TRBV30 to TRBJ1-2; possibly TRBD1 for D (5 bases). The V gene lost 5 bases and the J gene lost 7 bases, with 14 bases spanning the gap. Germline V CDR1 and CDR2: GTSNPN, SVGIG (reference sequence). This CDR3 is built from 12 residues. The CDR3 is CAWPHRGSGYTF. The CDR3 region has the DNA TGTGCCTGGCCCCACCGGGGGAGTGGCTACACCTTC.

The CDR3 reads CASSPRTGIGGEQYF. CDR3 coding DNA: TGTGCCAGCTCACCACGGACGGGAATCGGGGGCGAGCAGTACTTC. The genes are TRBV18 and TRBJ2-7; tentatively, D is TRBD2 (6 bases). This CDR3 has 15 residues. Germline CDR1 KGHSH, CDR2 LQKENI. The V end lost 1 base, the J end lost 6 bases, and 16 bases lay between the germline ends. Drawing the rest from reference TRBV18 and TRBJ2-7, the complete variable domain is NAGVMQNPRHLVRRRGQEARLRCSPMKGHSHVYWYRQLPEEGLKFMVYLQKENIIDESGMPKERFSAEFPKEGPSILRIQQVVRGDSAAYFCASSPRTGIGGEQYFGPGTRLTVT.

This chain joins TRBV7-9 and TRBJ2-3; 8 bases are a match to TRBD2. With 0 bases clipped from V and 5 bases from J, the junction kept 4 bases outside the gene matches. Germline V gene lookup returns CDR1 SEHNR and CDR2 FQNEAQ (reference sequence). The CDR3 length is 15 residues. The CDR3 coding sequence is TGTGCCAGCAGCTTAGCTAGCGGGAACATAGATACGCAGTATTTT. This codes for CASSLASGNIDTQYF.